This entry describes one TCR beta chain. The sample is drawn from a study of PD-L1 blockade in urothelial cancer. Generated by immunoSEQ multiplex PCR, the TCRdb table keeps only in-frame clones and is missing some. The table shows 90,000 to 120,000 clones, with 90% to 95% occurring only once. The germline CDR1 and CDR2 sequences are LGHNA and YNFKEQ. There are 16 residues in the CDR3. V trimming: 3 bases; J trimming: 3 bases; junction bases outside the gene matches: 6. Material: PBMCs, obtained around atezolizumab (anti-PD-L1) treatment. The receptor was isolated from a woman at least 80 years old with urothelial cancer. The gene calls are TRBV4-2 and TRBJ2-3, with 10 bases fitting TRBD2. CDR3 DNA sequence: TGTGCCAGCAGCCAGCGAGCGGGAGGGAATACAGATACGCAGTATTTT. It encodes CASSQRAGGNTDTQYF.